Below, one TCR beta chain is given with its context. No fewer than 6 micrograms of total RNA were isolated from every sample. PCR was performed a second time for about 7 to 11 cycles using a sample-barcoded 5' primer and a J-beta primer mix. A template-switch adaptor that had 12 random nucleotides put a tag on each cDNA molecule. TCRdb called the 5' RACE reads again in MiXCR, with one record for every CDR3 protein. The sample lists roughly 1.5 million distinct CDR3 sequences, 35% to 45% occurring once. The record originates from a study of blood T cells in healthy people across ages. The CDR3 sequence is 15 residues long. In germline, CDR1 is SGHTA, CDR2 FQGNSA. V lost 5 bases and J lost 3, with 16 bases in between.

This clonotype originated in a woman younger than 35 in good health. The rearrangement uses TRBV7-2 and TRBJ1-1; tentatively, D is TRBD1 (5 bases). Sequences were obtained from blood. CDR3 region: CASSPQGRIDTEAFF. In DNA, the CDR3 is TGTGCCAGCAGCCCTCAGGGTCGGATCGACACTGAAGCTTTCTTT.